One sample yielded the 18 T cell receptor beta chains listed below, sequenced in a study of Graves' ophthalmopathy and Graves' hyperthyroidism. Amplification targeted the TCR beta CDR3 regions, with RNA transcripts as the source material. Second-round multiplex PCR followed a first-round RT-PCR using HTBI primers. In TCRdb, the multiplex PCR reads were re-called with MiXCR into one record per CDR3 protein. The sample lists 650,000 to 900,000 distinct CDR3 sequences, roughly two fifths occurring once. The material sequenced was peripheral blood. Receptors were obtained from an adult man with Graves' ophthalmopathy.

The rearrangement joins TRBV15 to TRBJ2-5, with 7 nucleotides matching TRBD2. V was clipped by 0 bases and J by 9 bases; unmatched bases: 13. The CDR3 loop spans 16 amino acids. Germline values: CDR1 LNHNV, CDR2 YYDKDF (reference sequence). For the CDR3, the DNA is TGTGCCACCAGCAGAGATTGGGCGGGGGAAGATCAGCCCCAGTACTTC. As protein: CATSRDWAGEDQPQYF.

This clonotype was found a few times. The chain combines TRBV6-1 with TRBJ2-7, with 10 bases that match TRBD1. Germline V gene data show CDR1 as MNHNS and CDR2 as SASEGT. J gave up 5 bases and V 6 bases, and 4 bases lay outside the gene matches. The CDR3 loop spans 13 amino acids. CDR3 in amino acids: CASSGTGVHEQYF. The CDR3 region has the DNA TGTGCCAGCAGCGGGACAGGGGTTCACGAGCAGTACTTC.

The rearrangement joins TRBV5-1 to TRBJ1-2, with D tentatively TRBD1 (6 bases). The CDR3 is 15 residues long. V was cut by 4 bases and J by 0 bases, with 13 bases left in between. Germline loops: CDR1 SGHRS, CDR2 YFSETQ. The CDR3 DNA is TGCGCCAGCAGCCCAGGGACAAGTTCTAACTATGGCTACACCTTC. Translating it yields CASSPGTSSNYGYTF.

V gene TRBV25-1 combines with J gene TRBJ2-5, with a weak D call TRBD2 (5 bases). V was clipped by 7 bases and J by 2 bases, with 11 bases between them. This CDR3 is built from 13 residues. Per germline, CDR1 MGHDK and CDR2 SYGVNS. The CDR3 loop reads CASTPREQETQYF. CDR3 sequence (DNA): TGTGCCAGCACGCCTAGGGAGCAAGAGACCCAGTACTTC.

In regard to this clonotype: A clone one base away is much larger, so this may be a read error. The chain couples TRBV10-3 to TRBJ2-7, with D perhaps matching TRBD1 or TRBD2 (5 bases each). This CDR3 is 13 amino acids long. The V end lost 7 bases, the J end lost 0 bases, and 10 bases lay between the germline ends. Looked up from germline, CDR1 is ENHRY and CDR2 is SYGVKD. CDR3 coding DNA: TGTGCCATCAACCGGGACGGCTCCTACGAGCAGTACTTC. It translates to CAINRDGSYEQYF.

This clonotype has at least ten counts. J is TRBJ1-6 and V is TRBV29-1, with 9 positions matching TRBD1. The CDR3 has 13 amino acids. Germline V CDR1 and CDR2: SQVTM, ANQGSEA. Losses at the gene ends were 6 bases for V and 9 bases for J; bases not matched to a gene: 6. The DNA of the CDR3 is TGCAGCGTACAGGGGGCTCTAGGTTCACCCCTCCACTTT. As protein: CSVQGALGSPLHF.

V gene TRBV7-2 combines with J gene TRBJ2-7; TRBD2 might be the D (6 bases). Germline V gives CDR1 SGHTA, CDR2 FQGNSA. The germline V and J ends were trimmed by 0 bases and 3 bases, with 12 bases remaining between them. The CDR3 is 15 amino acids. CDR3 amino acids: CASSLAPHGGYEQYF. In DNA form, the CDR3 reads TGTGCCAGCAGCTTAGCCCCCCACGGGGGCTACGAGCAGTACTTC.

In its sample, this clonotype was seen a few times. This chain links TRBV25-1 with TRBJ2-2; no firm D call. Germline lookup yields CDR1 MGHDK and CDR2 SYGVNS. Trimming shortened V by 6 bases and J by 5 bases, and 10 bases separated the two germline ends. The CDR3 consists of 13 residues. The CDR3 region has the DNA TGTGCCAGCAGCCCCGTTGTGACCGGGGAGCTGTTTTTT. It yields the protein CASSPVVTGELFF.

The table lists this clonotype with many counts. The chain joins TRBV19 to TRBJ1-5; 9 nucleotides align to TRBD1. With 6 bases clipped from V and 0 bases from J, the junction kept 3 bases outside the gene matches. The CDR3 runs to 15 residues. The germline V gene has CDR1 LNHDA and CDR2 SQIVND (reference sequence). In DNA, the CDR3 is TGTGCCAGTAGGGGACAGGGATATAGCAATCAGCCCCAGCATTTT. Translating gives CASRGQGYSNQPQHF. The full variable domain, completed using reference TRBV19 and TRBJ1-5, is DGGITQSPKYLFRKEGQNVTLSCEQNLNHDAMYWYRQDPGQGLRLIYYSQIVNDFQKGDIAEGYSVSREKKESFPLTVTSAQKNPTAFYLCASRGQGYSNQPQHFGDGTRLSIL.

The CDR3 DNA reads as TGCGCCAGCAGCCAAGCAACGACGGGGTCTGGAAACACCATATATTTT. This translates into CASSQATTGSGNTIYF. The chain joins TRBV4-3 to TRBJ1-3; no clear D. The germline V gene encodes CDR1 LGHNA and CDR2 YSLEER. Trimming removed 1 base from V and 1 base from J, with 11 bases in between. This CDR3 spans 16 amino acids.

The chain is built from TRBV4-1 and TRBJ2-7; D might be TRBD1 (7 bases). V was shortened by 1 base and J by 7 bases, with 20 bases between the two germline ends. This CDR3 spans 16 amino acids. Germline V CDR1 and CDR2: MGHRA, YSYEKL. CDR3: CASSQVWAGGRDEQYF. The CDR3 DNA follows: TGCGCCAGCAGCCAAGTCTGGGCAGGGGGGCGTGATGAGCAGTACTTC.

This CDR3 reads CASSPPRGVNTEAFF. The CDR3 coding sequence is TGTGCCAGCAGCCCCCCCAGGGGGGTGAACACTGAAGCTTTCTTT. This chain links TRBV10-3 with TRBJ1-1; 7 positions agree with TRBD1. The V and J ends lost 10 bases and 0 bases, in that order; junction bases with no gene match: 11. This CDR3 has 15 amino acids. The germline V gene has CDR1 ENHRY and CDR2 SYGVKD.

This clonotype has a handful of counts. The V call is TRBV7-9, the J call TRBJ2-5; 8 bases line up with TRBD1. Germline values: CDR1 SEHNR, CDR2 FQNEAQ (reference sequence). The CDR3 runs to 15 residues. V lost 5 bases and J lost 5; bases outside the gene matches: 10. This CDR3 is CASSPGQGDAETQYF. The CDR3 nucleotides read TGTGCCAGCAGCCCCGGACAGGGAGATGCCGAGACCCAGTACTTC.

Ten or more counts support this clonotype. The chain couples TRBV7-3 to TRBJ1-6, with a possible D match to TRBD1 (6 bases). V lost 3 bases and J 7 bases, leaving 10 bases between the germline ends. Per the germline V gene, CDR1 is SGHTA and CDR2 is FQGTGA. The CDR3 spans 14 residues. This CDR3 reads CASSFGGYNSPLHF. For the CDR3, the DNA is TGTGCCAGCAGCTTCGGGGGCTACAATTCACCCCTCCACTTT.

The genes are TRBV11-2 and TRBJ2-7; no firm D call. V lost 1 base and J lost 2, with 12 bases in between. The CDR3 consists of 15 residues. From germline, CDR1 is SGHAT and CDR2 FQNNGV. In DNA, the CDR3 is TGTGCCAGCAGCTTAGTTAGGGTAGGCCCCTACGAGCAGTACTTC. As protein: CASSLVRVGPYEQYF.

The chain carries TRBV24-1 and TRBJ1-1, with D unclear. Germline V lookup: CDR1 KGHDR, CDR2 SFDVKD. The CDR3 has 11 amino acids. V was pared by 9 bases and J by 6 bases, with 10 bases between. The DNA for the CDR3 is TGTGCCACCCTGGTGCTAGCTGAAGCTTTCTTT. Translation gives CATLVLAEAFF.

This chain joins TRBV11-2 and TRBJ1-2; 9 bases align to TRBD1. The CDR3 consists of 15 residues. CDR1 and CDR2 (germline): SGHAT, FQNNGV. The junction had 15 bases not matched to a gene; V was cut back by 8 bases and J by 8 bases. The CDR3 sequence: CASRDRDRASRGYTF. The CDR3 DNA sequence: TGTGCCAGCCGCGACCGGGACAGGGCTTCTCGGGGCTACACCTTC.

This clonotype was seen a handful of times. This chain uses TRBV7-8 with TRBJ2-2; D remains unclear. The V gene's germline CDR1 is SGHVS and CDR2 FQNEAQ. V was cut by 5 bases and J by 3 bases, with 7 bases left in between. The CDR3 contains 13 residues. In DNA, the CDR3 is TGTGCCAGCAGCAACTTCGACACCGGGGAGCTGTTTTTT. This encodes CASSNFDTGELFF.